The 13 T cell receptor beta chains reported below all come from one sample, sequenced in a study of cytomegalovirus exposure and HLA in healthy donors. In the PCR, 60 Vbeta and 13 Jbeta primers were used. TCRdb's table, derived via immunoSEQ multiplex PCR, lists solely in-frame clones and lacks some. The sample lists under 200,000 clones, about 84% occurring once. What was sequenced was PBMCs. The origin of the receptors is a man aged 45-60 years in good health and CMV-seronegative.

V is TRBV6-5 and J is TRBJ1-2, with TRBD1 identical over 10 bases. This CDR3 comprises 16 residues. The V segment lost 3 bases and the J segment 6 bases; nucleotides outside the gene matches: 10. From germline, CDR1 is MNHEY and CDR2 SVGAGI. The CDR3 DNA follows: TGTGCCAGCAGTTATCTCCTTCCGGGACAGGGGCATGGCTACACCTTC. Translating it yields CASSYLLPGQGHGYTF.

The chain combines TRBV5-5 with TRBJ1-4, with TRBD1 matching 10 bases. After removal of 3 bases from V and 3 bases from J, the junction contained 2 bases not matched to a gene. The CDR3 is made up of 15 amino acids. Per germline, CDR1 SGHKS and CDR2 YYEKEE (reference sequence). The CDR3 is CASSWTGGPNEKLFF. CDR3 coding DNA: TGTGCCAGCAGCTGGACAGGGGGGCCTAATGAAAAACTGTTTTTT.

This clone has just one count. This chain links TRBV5-1 with TRBJ2-7, with unresolved D. Per the germline V gene, CDR1 is SGHRS and CDR2 is YFSETQ. Trimming took 0 bases from V and 3 from J, leaving 4 bases between them. CDR3 size: 12 residues. CDR3 in amino acids: CASSLESYEQYF. The DNA of the CDR3 is TGCGCCAGCAGCTTGGAGAGCTACGAGCAGTACTTC.

The chain couples TRBV21-1 to TRBJ2-1; TRBD2, the table's D call, was not compared with the DNA. TRBV21-1 represents a pseudogene. This CDR3 is 15 amino acids long. The CDR3 DNA sequence: TGTGCCAGCAGGTTAGCGGGGGGGCCTAGGGATGAGCAGTTCTTC. Its protein product is CASRLAGGPRDEQFF.

This chain joins TRBV5-5 and TRBJ1-1, with D possibly matching TRBD1 (6 bases). This CDR3 contains 16 residues. Trimming cost V 3 bases and J 0 bases, with 15 bases left between them. Germline V gene data show CDR1 as SGHKS and CDR2 as YYEKEE (reference sequence). The chain's CDR3 is CASSSAGRTVNTEAFF. The CDR3 coding sequence is TGTGCCAGCAGCTCCGCCGGCAGGACAGTGAACACTGAAGCTTTCTTT.

In the case of this clone: Relative to the germline gene, one junction end is altered; a read error may explain this. The DNA of the CDR3 is TGTTCCAGCAGCTTAGGCTTGCGGGGGGCCCAAGAGACCCAGTACTTC. This codes for CSSSLGLRGAQETQYF. The J gene is TRBJ2-5, the V gene TRBV7-9; TRBD2 aligns across 8 bases. Germline CDR1 SEHNR, CDR2 FQNEAQ (reference sequence). This CDR3 is 16 amino acids long.

This clone was detected once. J is TRBJ2-3 and V is TRBV6-4, with 10 bases lining up with TRBD2. CDR1 is MRHNA and CDR2 is SNTAGT in the germline V gene. Germline trimming cut 3 bases from V and 10 bases from J; bases unmatched to any gene: 10. The CDR3 contains 15 residues. In DNA, the CDR3 is TGTGCCAGCAGTGAAAGTCCTAGCGGGGGTGGGGCGCAGTATTTT. Residues: CASSESPSGGGAQYF.

The chain recombines TRBV12-5 with TRBJ1-1; D is perhaps TRBD1 (6 bases). V dropped 5 bases and J dropped 5 bases, with 21 bases sitting between them. The CDR3 covers 16 residues. Germline lookup yields CDR1 LGHNT and CDR2 FRNRAP. CDR3 nucleotides: TGTGCTAGTGGTCCCGGGACAATAAAAGGAGGAACTGAAGCTTTCTTT. Its translation is CASGPGTIKGGTEAFF. Using reference TRBV12-5 and TRBJ1-1 for the parts outside the CDR3, the full variable domain is DARVTQTPRHKVTEMGQEVTMRCQPILGHNTVFWYRQTMMQGLELLAYFRNRAPLDDSGMPKDRFSAEMPDATLATLKIQPSEPRDSAVYFCASGPGTIKGGTEAFFGQGTRLTVV.

This clone was seen more than once but under ten times. The same CDR3 can be traced to other DNA sequences in this sample. The V gene is TRBV10-3, the J gene TRBJ1-6; D is ambiguous. Germline assignment: CDR1 ENHRY and CDR2 SYGVKD. This CDR3 is built from 12 residues. V was clipped by 3 bases and J by 9 bases, with 6 bases between them. In DNA, the CDR3 is TGTGCCATCAGTGAAGGGAGTTCACCCCTCCACTTT. It is translated as CAISEGSSPLHF.

Points on this clone: The same CDR3 also results from other DNA sequences found in this sample. The chain combines TRBV7-6 with TRBJ1-1; D may be TRBD1 (6 bases). Trimming removed 3 bases from V and 1 base from J, with 6 bases in between. Germline CDR1 is SGHVS and CDR2 is FNYEAQ. This CDR3 is 13 amino acids long. CDR3 nucleotide sequence: TGTGCCAGCAGCTTGGGACAGAACACTGAAGCTTTCTTT. Translating gives CASSLGQNTEAFF.

The chain is built from TRBV6-1 and TRBJ2-7; D possibly corresponds to TRBD2 (5 bases). V lost 6 bases and J 2 bases, leaving 11 bases between the germline ends. In germline, CDR1 is MNHNS, CDR2 SASEGT. The CDR3 spans 13 residues. CDR3 DNA: TGTGCCAGCAGACTTAGCGTTGCCTACGAGCAGTACTTC. Its protein is CASRLSVAYEQYF.

The chain combines TRBV6-5 with TRBJ1-1; D might be TRBD1 (5 bases). The V end was cut by 2 bases, the J end by 2 bases, with 6 bases between. Germline CDR1 MNHEY, CDR2 SVGAGI. The CDR3 runs to 13 residues. The CDR3 spells CASSYRGNTEAFF. The CDR3 DNA is TGTGCCAGCAGTTACAGGGGTAACACTGAAGCTTTCTTT.

Here the CDR3 DNA reads TGCAGTGCTAGACCAACAGATACGCAGTATTTT. Residues: CSARPTDTQYF. The V call is TRBV20-1, the J call TRBJ2-3; no reliable D call. CDR3 length: 11 residues. The ends were cut back, 2 bases at V and 3 bases at J, with 3 bases in the middle. Germline V CDR1 and CDR2: DFQATT, SNEGSKA (reference sequence).